This TCR beta chain appears in the sequencing data of a study of control samples from healthy donors and cancer patients. Sequencing used immunoSEQ multiplex PCR; TCRdb keeps in-frame clones, though not all of them. The table lists 110,000 to 150,000 clones, roughly 94% of them singletons. The clonotype originates from a man aged 60 to 69 with colorectal cancer. Sequenced material: PBMCs.

The CDR3 nucleotides are TGTGCCATCAGTGGGGGTACGAACACTGAAGCTTTCTTT. Residues: CAISGGTNTEAFF. V and J are TRBV10-3 and TRBJ1-1; D gene unclear. This CDR3 has 13 amino acids. Germline values: CDR1 ENHRY, CDR2 SYGVKD. V lost 4 bases and J lost 1, with 7 bases in between.